This T cell receptor (beta chain) was obtained from a study of T-cell reconstitution after alpha-beta-depleted transplantation in children. Study observations and caveats: Several hundred expanded graft clones reportedly supplied alpha-beta T cells about two months after transplant. Diversity of TCRbeta at day 60 was high in some patients, arising from surviving recipient T cells and thymic progenitors. Counts and diversity of T cells one year after transplant came mostly from newly produced T cells.

In regard to this clonotype: The target antigen is unknown.

Trimming took 2 bases from V and 1 from J, leaving 12 bases between them. The CDR3 totals 15 residues. Unique molecular identifiers were incorporated when the TCRbeta library was constructed. TCRdb redid the calling of the PCR reads with MiXCR, one entry per CDR3 protein. Seen here are about 980,000 distinct CDR3 sequences, under 30% observed once, and the top ten hold about 28%. The TCR originated in a boy younger than two who had a stem cell transplant for SCID, so the T cells may come from the graft donor. The rearrangement joins TRBV12-3 or TRBV12-4 to TRBJ2-7; maybe TRBD1 (5 bases). The material was PBMCs, mostly from graft donor cells, obtained 360 days after TCRalphabeta/CD19-depleted stem cell transplant. Here the CDR3 DNA reads TGTGCCAGCAGTTTACTCCAGGGTGGGTCCTACGAGCAGTACTTC. This encodes CASSLLQGGSYEQYF.